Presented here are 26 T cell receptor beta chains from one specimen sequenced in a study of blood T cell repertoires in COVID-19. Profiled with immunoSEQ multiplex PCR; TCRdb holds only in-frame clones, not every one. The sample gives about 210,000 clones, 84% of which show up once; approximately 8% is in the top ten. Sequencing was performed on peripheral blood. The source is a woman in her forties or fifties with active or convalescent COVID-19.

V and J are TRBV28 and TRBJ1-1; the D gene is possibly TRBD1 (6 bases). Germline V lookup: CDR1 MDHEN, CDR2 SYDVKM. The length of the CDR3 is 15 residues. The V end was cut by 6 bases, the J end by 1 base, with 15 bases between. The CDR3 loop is CASSNHTGWNTEAFF. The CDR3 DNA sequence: TGTGCCAGCAGCAACCATACAGGGTGGAACACTGAAGCTTTCTTT.

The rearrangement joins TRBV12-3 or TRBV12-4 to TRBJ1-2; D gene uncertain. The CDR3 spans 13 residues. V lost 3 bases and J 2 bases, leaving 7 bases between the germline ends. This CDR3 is CASSFTPNYGYTF. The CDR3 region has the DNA TGTGCCAGCAGTTTCACACCAAACTATGGCTACACCTTC.

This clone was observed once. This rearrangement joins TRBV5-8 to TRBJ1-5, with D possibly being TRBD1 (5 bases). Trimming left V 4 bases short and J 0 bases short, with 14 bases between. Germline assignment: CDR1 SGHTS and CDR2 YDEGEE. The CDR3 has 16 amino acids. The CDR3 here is CASSRGQVSSNQPQHF. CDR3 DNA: TGTGCCAGCAGCCGAGGACAAGTTAGTAGCAATCAGCCCCAGCATTTT.

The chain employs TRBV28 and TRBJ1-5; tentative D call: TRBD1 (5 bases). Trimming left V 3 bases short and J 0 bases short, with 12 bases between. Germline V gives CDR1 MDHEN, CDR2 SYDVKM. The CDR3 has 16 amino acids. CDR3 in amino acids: CASSLGGFHSNQPQHF. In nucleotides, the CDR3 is TGTGCCAGCAGTTTGGGGGGATTTCATAGCAATCAGCCCCAGCATTTT.

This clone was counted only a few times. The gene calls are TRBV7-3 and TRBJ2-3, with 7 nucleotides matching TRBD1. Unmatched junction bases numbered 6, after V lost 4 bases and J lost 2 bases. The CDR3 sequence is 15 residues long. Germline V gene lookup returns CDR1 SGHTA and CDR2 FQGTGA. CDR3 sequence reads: CASSSLGQATDTQYF. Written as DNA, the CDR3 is TGTGCCAGCAGCTCTCTAGGACAGGCCACAGATACGCAGTATTTT.

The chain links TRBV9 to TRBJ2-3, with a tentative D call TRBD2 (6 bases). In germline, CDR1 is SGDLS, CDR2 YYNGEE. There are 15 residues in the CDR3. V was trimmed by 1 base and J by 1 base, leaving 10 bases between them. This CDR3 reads CASSVMGGGTDTQYF. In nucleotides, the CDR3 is TGTGCCAGCAGCGTAATGGGCGGGGGCACAGATACGCAGTATTTT.

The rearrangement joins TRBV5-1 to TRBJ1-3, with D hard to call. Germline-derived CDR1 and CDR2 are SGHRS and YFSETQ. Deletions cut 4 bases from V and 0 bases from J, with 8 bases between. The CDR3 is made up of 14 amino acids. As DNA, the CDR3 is TGCGCCAGCAGCCAGGCGGGCTCTGGAAACACCATATATTTT. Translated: CASSQAGSGNTIYF.

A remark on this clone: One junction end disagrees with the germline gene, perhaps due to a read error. In nucleotides, the CDR3 is TGTGCCAGCAGTTTGGGGACTTACCTCTCTGGAAACACCATATATTTT. Protein: CASSLGTYLSGNTIYF. V usage is TRBV5-6 and J usage is TRBJ1-3; TRBD1 is a possible D gene (5 bases). The length of the CDR3 is 16 residues. Germline CDR1 SGHDT, CDR2 YYEEEE.

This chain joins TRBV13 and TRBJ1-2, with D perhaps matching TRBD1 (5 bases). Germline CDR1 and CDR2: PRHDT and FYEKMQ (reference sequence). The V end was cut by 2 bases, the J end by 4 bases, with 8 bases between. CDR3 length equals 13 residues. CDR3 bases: TGTGCCAGCAGCTTACAGGGTCTCTATGGCTACACCTTC. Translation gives CASSLQGLYGYTF.

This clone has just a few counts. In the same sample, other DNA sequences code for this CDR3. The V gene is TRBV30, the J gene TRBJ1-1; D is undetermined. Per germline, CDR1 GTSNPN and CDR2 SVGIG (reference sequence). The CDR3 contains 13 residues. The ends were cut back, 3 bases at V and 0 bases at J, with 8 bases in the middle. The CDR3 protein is CAWRATVNTEAFF. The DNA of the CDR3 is TGTGCCTGGAGGGCCACAGTGAACACTGAAGCTTTCTTT.

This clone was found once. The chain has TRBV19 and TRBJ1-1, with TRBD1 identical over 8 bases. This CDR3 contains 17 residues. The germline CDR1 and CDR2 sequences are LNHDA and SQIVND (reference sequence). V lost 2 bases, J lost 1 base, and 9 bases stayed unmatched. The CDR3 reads CASSILRDRSRNTEAFF. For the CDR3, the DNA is TGTGCCAGTAGTATACTAAGGGACAGGTCCAGGAACACTGAAGCTTTCTTT.

The CDR3 nucleotides are TGTGCCAGCAGCCAAGAGACTAGTGTGACAGATACGCAGTATTTT. Translation gives CASSQETSVTDTQYF. The chain combines TRBV3-1 (or the pseudogene TRBV3-2) with TRBJ2-3; a possible D gene is TRBD2 (6 bases). The CDR3 is 15 amino acids. Germline V gene sequence: CDR1 LGHDT, CDR2 YNNKEL (reference sequence). Trimming removed 0 bases from V and 3 bases from J, with 10 bases in between.

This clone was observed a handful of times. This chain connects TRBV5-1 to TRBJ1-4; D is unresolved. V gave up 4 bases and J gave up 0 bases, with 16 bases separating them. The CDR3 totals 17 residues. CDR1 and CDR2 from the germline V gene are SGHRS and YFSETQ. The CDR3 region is CASSHPTGSATNEKLFF. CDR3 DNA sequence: TGCGCCAGCAGCCACCCGACGGGATCTGCAACTAATGAAAAACTGTTTTTT.

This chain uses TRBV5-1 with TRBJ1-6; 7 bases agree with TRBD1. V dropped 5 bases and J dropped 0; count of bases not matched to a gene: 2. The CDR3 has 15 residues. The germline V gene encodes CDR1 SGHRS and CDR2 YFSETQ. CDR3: CASRTGSSYNSPLHF. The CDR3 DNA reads TGCGCCAGCAGGACAGGGAGCTCCTATAATTCACCCCTCCACTTT.

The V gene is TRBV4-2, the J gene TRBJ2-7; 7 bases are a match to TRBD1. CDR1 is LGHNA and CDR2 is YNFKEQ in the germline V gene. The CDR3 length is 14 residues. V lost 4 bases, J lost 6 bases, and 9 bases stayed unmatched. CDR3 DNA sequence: TGTGCCAGCAGCCTAAGACAGGGTGGTCTCGAGCAGTACTTC. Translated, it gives CASSLRQGGLEQYF.

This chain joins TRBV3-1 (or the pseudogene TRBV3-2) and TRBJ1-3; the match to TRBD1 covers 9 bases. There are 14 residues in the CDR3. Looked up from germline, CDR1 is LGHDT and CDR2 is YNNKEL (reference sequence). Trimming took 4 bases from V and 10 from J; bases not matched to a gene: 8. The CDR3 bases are TGTGCCAGCAGCCTTGGGACAGGGAGTTTAACCATATATTTT. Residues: CASSLGTGSLTIYF.

CDR3 DNA: TGTGCCAGCAGTCTCCGACAGGAGCACTATAGCAATCAGCCCCAGCATTTT. Its translation: CASSLRQEHYSNQPQHF. The chain has TRBV27 and TRBJ1-5, with a possible D match to TRBD1 (6 bases). Trimming removed 5 bases from V and 0 bases from J, with 17 bases in between. The CDR3 spans 17 residues. The germline CDR1 and CDR2 sequences are MNHEY and SMNVEV (reference sequence).

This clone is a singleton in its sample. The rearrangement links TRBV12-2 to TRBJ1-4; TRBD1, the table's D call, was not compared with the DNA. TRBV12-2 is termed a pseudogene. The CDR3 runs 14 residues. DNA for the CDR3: TGTGCAAGTCGTTTGGACAGGGAGGGGAGAAAACTGTTTTTT. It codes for CASRLDREGRKLFF.

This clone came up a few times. The CDR3 reads CASSPGAGGEEQFF. CDR3 DNA: TGTGCCAGCTCACCAGGAGCGGGGGGCGAGGAGCAGTTCTTC. The chain couples TRBV18 to TRBJ2-1; 9 bases are a match to TRBD2. CDR1 is KGHSH and CDR2 is LQKENI in the germline V gene. The trim removed 2 bases at V and 10 bases at J, leaving 6 bases unmatched. The CDR3 covers 14 residues.

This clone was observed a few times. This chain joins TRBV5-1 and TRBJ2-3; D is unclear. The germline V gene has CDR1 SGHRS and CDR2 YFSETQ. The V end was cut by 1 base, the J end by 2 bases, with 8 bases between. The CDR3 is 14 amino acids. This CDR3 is CASSLNSHTDTQYF. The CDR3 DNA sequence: TGCGCCAGCAGCTTGAACAGCCACACAGATACGCAGTATTTT.

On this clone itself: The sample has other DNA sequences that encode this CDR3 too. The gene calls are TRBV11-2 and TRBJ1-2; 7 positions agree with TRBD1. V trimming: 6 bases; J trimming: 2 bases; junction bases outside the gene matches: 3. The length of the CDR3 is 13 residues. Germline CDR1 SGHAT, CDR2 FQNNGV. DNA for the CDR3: TGTGCCAGCAGTCTGGGACAGAACTATGGCTACACCTTC. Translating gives CASSLGQNYGYTF.

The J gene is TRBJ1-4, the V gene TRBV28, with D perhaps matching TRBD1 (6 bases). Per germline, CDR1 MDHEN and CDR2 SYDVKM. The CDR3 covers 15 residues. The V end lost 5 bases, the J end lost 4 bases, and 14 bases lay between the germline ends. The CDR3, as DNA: TGTGCCAGCAGTCTCACAGGGTTGGATAATGAAAAACTGTTTTTT. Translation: CASSLTGLDNEKLFF.

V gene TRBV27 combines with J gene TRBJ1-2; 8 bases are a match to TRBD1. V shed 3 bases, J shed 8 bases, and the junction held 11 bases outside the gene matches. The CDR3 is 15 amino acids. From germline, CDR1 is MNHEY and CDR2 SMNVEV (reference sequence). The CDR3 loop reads CASSFLQGAIEGYTF. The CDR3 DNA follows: TGTGCCAGCAGTTTTCTCCAGGGGGCGATTGAAGGCTACACCTTC.

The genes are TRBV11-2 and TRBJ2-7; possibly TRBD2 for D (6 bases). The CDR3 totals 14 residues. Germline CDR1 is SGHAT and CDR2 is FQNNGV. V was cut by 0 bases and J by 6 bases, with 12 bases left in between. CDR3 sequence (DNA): TGTGCCAGCAGCTTAGACGGGGGTTATGGCGAGCAGTACTTC. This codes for CASSLDGGYGEQYF.

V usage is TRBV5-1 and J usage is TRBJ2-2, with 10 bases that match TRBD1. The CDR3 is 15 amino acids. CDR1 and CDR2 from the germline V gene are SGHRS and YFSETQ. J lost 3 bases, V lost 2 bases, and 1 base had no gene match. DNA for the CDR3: TGCGCCAGCAGCTTAGGGACAGGGGACACCGGGGAGCTGTTTTTT. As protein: CASSLGTGDTGELFF. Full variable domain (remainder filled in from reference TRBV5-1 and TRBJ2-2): KAGVTQTPRYLIKTRGQQVTLSCSPISGHRSVSWYQQTPGQGLQFLFEYFSETQRNKGNFPGRFSGRQFSNSRSEMNVSTLELGDSALYLCASSLGTGDTGELFFGEGSRLTVL.

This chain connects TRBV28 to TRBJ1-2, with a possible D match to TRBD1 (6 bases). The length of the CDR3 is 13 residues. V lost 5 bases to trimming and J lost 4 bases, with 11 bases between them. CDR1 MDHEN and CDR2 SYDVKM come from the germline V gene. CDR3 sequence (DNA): TGTGCCAGCAGTCCCGGGGGGCTCTATGGCTACACCTTC. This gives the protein CASSPGGLYGYTF.